The 26 T cell receptor beta chains in this list originate from one sample, sequenced in a study of blood T cell repertoires in COVID-19. Only in-frame clones appear in the TCRdb table, and some are missing; sequencing was by immunoSEQ multiplex PCR. The repertoire holds about 200,000 clones, with around nine tenths as singletons. The sequencing sample was made of peripheral blood. Receptors originate from a man aged 18 to 35 with active or convalescent COVID-19.

The chain recombines TRBV21-1 with TRBJ2-5; the table's D call TRBD1 went unverified against the DNA. TRBV21-1 is assigned pseudogene status. This CDR3 region has 15 residues. CDR3 sequence (DNA): TGTGCCAGCAGCACGCGAGGGACAGGTCGAGAGACCCAGTACTTC. Encoded protein: CASSTRGTGRETQYF.

The sample holds one count of this clone. The V gene is TRBV5-6, the J gene TRBJ2-1; D possibly corresponds to TRBD1 (6 bases). Germline CDR1 reads SGHDT; CDR2 reads YYEEEE. The V and J ends lost 4 bases and 3 bases respectively, with 8 bases between them. The CDR3 length is 13 residues. For the CDR3, the DNA is TGTGCCAGCAGCCCGGACAGCTACAATGAGCAGTTCTTC. Encoded protein: CASSPDSYNEQFF.

The CDR3 DNA reads as TGTGCCAGCAGCCCTACAGGGGGCGCGGATGGCTACACCTTC. This gives the protein CASSPTGGADGYTF. The gene calls are TRBV7-6 and TRBJ1-2; 9 bases fit TRBD1. This CDR3 has 14 residues. Germline V gene sequence: CDR1 SGHVS, CDR2 FNYEAQ. Trimming at V came to 5 bases and at J to 6 bases, leaving 7 bases not matched to a gene. The variable domain in full, with the rest retrieved from reference TRBV7-6 and TRBJ1-2, is GAGVSQSPRYKVTKRGQDVALRCDPISGHVSLYWYRQALGQGPEFLTYFNYEAQQDKSGLPNDRFSAERPEGSISTLTIQRTEQRDSAMYRCASSPTGGADGYTFGSGTRLTVV.

The chain has TRBV5-1 and TRBJ2-7; 8 nucleotides line up with TRBD2. Germline-derived CDR1 and CDR2 are SGHRS and YFSETQ. The CDR3 has 13 amino acids. The V segment lost 0 bases and the J segment 12 bases; nucleotides outside the gene matches: 8. The CDR3 coding sequence is TGCGCCAGCAGCTTGGACGGGAGGGCCATCCCGTACTTC. This codes for CASSLDGRAIPYF.

This clone was counted between two and nine times. The V call is TRBV5-1, the J call TRBJ1-2, with 8 bases that match TRBD1. From germline, CDR1 is SGHRS and CDR2 YFSETQ. The CDR3 is made up of 13 amino acids. V was pared by 0 bases and J by 10 bases, with 5 bases of the junction left unmatched. CDR3 sequence (DNA): TGCGCCAGCAGCTTGGCCAAGGACAGGGACTACACCTTC. Translation: CASSLAKDRDYTF.

The CDR3, as DNA: TGTGCCTGGAGTGTATCAGGGTTGCATGAGCAGTTCTTC. Its translation is CAWSVSGLHEQFF. The V gene is TRBV30, the J gene TRBJ2-1; D perhaps matches TRBD1 (5 bases). Germline assignment: CDR1 GTSNPN and CDR2 SVGIG (reference sequence). The CDR3 sequence is 13 residues long. Deletions cut 0 bases from V and 8 bases from J, with 11 bases between.

The chain is built from TRBV25-1 and TRBJ1-1; 9 bases agree with TRBD1. V gave up 4 bases and J gave up 1 base; unmatched junction bases: 7. The CDR3 has 16 amino acids. In germline, CDR1 is MGHDK, CDR2 SYGVNS. The CDR3 DNA sequence: TGTGCCAGCAGTGCTCTTGGGACAGGGCAGAACACTGAAGCTTTCTTT. Residues: CASSALGTGQNTEAFF. The full variable domain, its missing parts supplied by reference TRBV25-1 and TRBJ1-1, is EADIYQTPRYLVIGTGKKITLECSQTMGHDKMYWYQQDPGMELHLIHYSYGVNSTEKGDLSSESTVSRIRTEHFPLTLESARPSHTSQYLCASSALGTGQNTEAFFGQGTRLTVV.

V gene TRBV19 combines with J gene TRBJ1-3; TRBD1 matches 8 bases. CDR1 is LNHDA, CDR2 SQIVND, per germline (reference sequence). The J segment lost 1 base and the V segment lost 2 bases, leaving 4 bases of the junction unmatched. The CDR3 is made up of 16 amino acids. CDR3 in amino acids: CASSIFDRGSGNTIYF. The CDR3 nucleotides read TGTGCCAGTAGTATATTCGACAGGGGATCTGGAAACACCATATATTTT.

J is TRBJ1-5 and V is TRBV2; 8 bases are a match to TRBD1. With V trimmed by 1 base and J by 5 bases, 1 base remained unmatched. Germline CDR1 and CDR2: SNHLY and FYNNEI. The CDR3 is 14 amino acids. CDR3 in DNA: TGTGCCAGCAGTGAAGGGACAGGGTATCAGCCCCAGCATTTT. Its translation is CASSEGTGYQPQHF.

The V gene is TRBV11-2, the J gene TRBJ1-2, with 9 bases identical to TRBD1. The CDR3 runs to 18 residues. Germline lookup yields CDR1 SGHAT and CDR2 FQNNGV. After removal of 3 bases from V and 4 bases from J, the junction contained 15 bases not matched to a gene. This chain's CDR3 is CASSLTQEGQGKFYGYTF. In nucleotides, the CDR3 is TGTGCCAGCAGCTTGACCCAAGAAGGACAGGGGAAGTTCTATGGCTACACCTTC.

The chain joins TRBV10-3 to TRBJ1-5; 9 bases are shared with TRBD1. J gave up 3 bases and V 8 bases, and 2 bases lay outside the gene matches. The germline CDR1 and CDR2 sequences are ENHRY and SYGVKD. The CDR3 is 13 amino acids. Here the CDR3 DNA reads TGTGCCATCGACAGGGGGGCCAATCAGCCCCAGCATTTT. Encoded protein: CAIDRGANQPQHF.

This rearrangement joins TRBV7-9 to TRBJ2-1, with D possibly TRBD2 on 6 matching bases. CDR1 is SEHNR, CDR2 FQNEAQ, per germline (reference sequence). The CDR3 sequence is 16 residues long. V lost 6 bases and J lost 9, with 24 bases in between. This CDR3 reads CASRPTVGGEVGEQFF. CDR3 DNA: TGTGCCAGCAGACCAACAGTGGGGGGAGAGGTTGGTGAGCAGTTCTTC.

J is TRBJ2-3 and V is TRBV19, with 13 positions matching TRBD2. Germline V gene sequence: CDR1 LNHDA, CDR2 SQIVND (reference sequence). Losses at the gene ends were 3 bases for V and 3 bases for J; bases not matched to a gene: 3. The CDR3 is 16 amino acids. For the CDR3, the DNA is TGTGCCAGTAGTATGGGACTAGCGGGACATACAGATACGCAGTATTTT. Translation: CASSMGLAGHTDTQYF.

This chain links TRBV12-3 or TRBV12-4 with TRBJ1-5; 11 bases align to TRBD1. Unmatched junction bases numbered 4, after V lost 8 bases and J lost 7 bases. CDR3 size: 13 residues. The CDR3 DNA follows: TGTGCCAGCGGACAGGGGGCAGGACAGCCCCAGCATTTT. This sequence encodes CASGQGAGQPQHF.

The V gene is TRBV5-1, the J gene TRBJ1-4; a possible D gene is TRBD1 (6 bases). Germline V lookup: CDR1 SGHRS, CDR2 YFSETQ. V was cut by 4 bases and J by 4 bases, with 17 bases left in between. CDR3 length: 16 amino acids. DNA of the CDR3: TGCGCCAGCAGCGATACTAGGACAGCCTTTAATGAAAAACTGTTTTTT. This translates into CASSDTRTAFNEKLFF.

The chain combines TRBV27 with TRBJ2-7; D remains unclear. The CDR3 runs to 14 residues. V was pared by 8 bases and J by 3 bases, with 17 bases between. The germline gives CDR1 MNHEY, CDR2 SMNVEV (reference sequence). CDR3 protein: CASWRAVRSYEQYF. The CDR3, as DNA: TGTGCCAGCTGGCGCGCGGTACGTAGCTACGAGCAGTACTTC.

The genes are TRBV27 and TRBJ2-7; 10 bases line up with TRBD2. V shed 4 bases, J shed 7 bases, and the junction held 7 bases outside the gene matches. This CDR3 spans 14 amino acids. Germline V gene lookup returns CDR1 MNHEY and CDR2 SMNVEV (reference sequence). The chain's CDR3 is CASSWEAGGLEQYF. The CDR3 DNA sequence: TGTGCCAGCAGTTGGGAAGCGGGGGGGCTTGAGCAGTACTTC.

V gene TRBV11-2 combines with J gene TRBJ1-2; D possibly corresponds to TRBD1 (5 bases). CDR1 and CDR2 from the germline V gene are SGHAT and FQNNGV. The CDR3 has 12 amino acids. V gave up 5 bases and J gave up 5 bases, with 9 bases separating them. The CDR3 protein is CASSATGYGYTF. CDR3 nucleotides: TGTGCCAGCAGCGCAACAGGATATGGCTACACCTTC.

This sequence joins TRBV5-5 and TRBJ2-7, with D perhaps matching TRBD2 (6 bases). The CDR3 spans 14 residues. Between the trimmed V and J ends, which lost 0 bases and 1 base, there was a span of 8 bases. Germline V lookup: CDR1 SGHKS, CDR2 YYEKEE (reference sequence). CDR3 DNA: TGTGCCAGCAGCTTGGCCGGGGGTTCCTACGAGCAGTACTTC. As protein: CASSLAGGSYEQYF.

With respect to this clone: Other DNA sequences in the sample encode the same CDR3. The V and J genes are TRBV5-4 and TRBJ1-4; D unresolved. V lost 0 bases, J lost 6 bases, and 6 bases lay in between. The germline gives CDR1 SGHNT, CDR2 YYREEE (reference sequence). The CDR3 totals 13 residues. The CDR3 reads CASSLAGDEKLFF. Written as DNA, the CDR3 is TGTGCCAGCAGCTTGGCCGGGGATGAAAAACTGTTTTTT.

The chain uses TRBV3-1 (or the pseudogene TRBV3-2) and TRBJ2-5; 8 nucleotides match TRBD2. CDR1 LGHDT and CDR2 YNNKEL come from the germline V gene (reference sequence). The length of the CDR3 is 16 residues. Trimming took 0 bases from V and 3 from J; bases not matched to a gene: 6. CDR3 nucleotide sequence: TGTGCCAGCAGCCAAGATTACGCGGGGGGCAAAGAGACCCAGTACTTC. This sequence encodes CASSQDYAGGKETQYF.

J is TRBJ1-4 and V is TRBV30, with 10 bases fitting TRBD1. This CDR3 has 14 residues. The germline V gene has CDR1 GTSNPN and CDR2 SVGIG (reference sequence). Unmatched junction bases numbered 8, after V lost 7 bases and J lost 6 bases. The CDR3, as DNA: TGTGCCTCATCCACCGGGACAGGGGATGAAAAACTGTTTTTT. Translated, it gives CASSTGTGDEKLFF. The variable domain in full, completed from reference TRBV30 and TRBJ1-4, reads SQTIHQWPATLVQPVGSPLSLECTVEGTSNPNLYWYRQAAGRGLQLLFYSVGIGQISSEVPQNLSASRPQDRQFILSSKKLLLSDSGFYLCASSTGTGDEKLFFGSGTQLSVL.

This rearrangement joins TRBV6-5 to TRBJ2-5; weak D call: TRBD2 (7 bases). V lost 2 bases and J 2 bases, leaving 12 bases between the germline ends. The CDR3 covers 15 residues. The V gene's germline CDR1 is MNHEY and CDR2 SVGAGI. For the CDR3, the DNA is TGTGCCAGCAGTTACGGGGGGGCAAGGCAAGAGACCCAGTACTTC. Protein: CASSYGGARQETQYF.

J is TRBJ1-2 and V is TRBV30; weak D call: TRBD1 (6 bases). This CDR3 region has 14 residues. CDR1 is GTSNPN, CDR2 SVGIG, per germline (reference sequence). Trimming pared 0 bases from V and 6 bases from J, leaving 14 bases between. The CDR3 nucleotides read TGTGCCTGGAGTGTATATCAGCGGGGGCATGGCTACACCTTC. Protein product: CAWSVYQRGHGYTF.

V is TRBV15 and J is TRBJ1-5; TRBD1 is a possible D gene (6 bases). Between the trimmed V and J ends, which lost 4 bases and 1 base, there was a span of 14 bases. CDR3 length: 16 amino acids. Germline lookup yields CDR1 LNHNV and CDR2 YYDKDF (reference sequence). The CDR3 region is CATSNRTDLSNQPQHF. CDR3 nucleotides: TGTGCCACCAGCAATAGGACAGATCTAAGCAATCAGCCCCAGCATTTT.

The CDR3 sequence: CASSSRTDAYEQYF. Written as DNA, the CDR3 is TGTGCCAGTAGTTCCCGGACAGATGCCTACGAGCAGTACTTC. This chain links TRBV19 with TRBJ2-7; the D gene is possibly TRBD1 (6 bases). V was pared by 5 bases and J by 2 bases, with 13 bases between. Germline CDR1 is LNHDA and CDR2 is SQIVND (reference sequence). The CDR3 has 14 amino acids.